This T cell receptor (beta chain) is from a study of cytomegalovirus exposure and HLA in healthy donors. As for the study in general: Roughly 89 million unique TCR sequences came from HLA-typed donors in an early release.

Vbeta (60) and Jbeta (13) primers were used in the PCR. Clones were sequenced by immunoSEQ multiplex PCR, and TCRdb holds only the in-frame ones, with some missing. The sample yields approximately 150,000 clones, 80% seen once. Study-level results: TCR beta V- and J-gene trimming was later associated with a missense DCLRE1C variant. Roughly uniform sequencing depth across donors was assumed, possibly incorrectly. Several of the most significant clusters were apparently associated with common viral pathogens in a later analysis.

Worth noting for this clone: Its antigen is not identified.

The germline V gene has CDR1 LGHNA and CDR2 YNFKEQ. The CDR3 has 15 amino acids. V lost 2 bases, J lost 5 bases, and 6 bases stayed unmatched. Sequencing used PBMCs. The receptor's source is a young man in good health and CMV-seropositive. The chain employs TRBV4-2 and TRBJ2-7; TRBD2 matches 10 bases. CDR3 sequence reads: CASSQLAGEGHEQYF. The CDR3 DNA reads TGTGCCAGCAGCCAACTAGCGGGAGAAGGCCACGAGCAGTACTTC.